This entry features one TCR beta chain sequence. The sample is drawn from a study of OX40 agonist ivuxolimab in advanced cancers. Some clones are missing from TCRdb's copy, which holds only in-frame ones; the method was immunoSEQ multiplex PCR. The data hold roughly 50,000 clones, with roughly 87% observed a single time. J lost 4 bases, V lost 6 bases, and 6 bases had no gene match. The V gene's germline CDR1 is MRHNA and CDR2 SNTAGT. This CDR3 is built from 14 residues. This receptor was taken from an adult with an advanced solid tumor such as melanoma, head and neck, liver or kidney cancer. The sequences come from CD4+ or CD8+ T cells sorted from blood, collected in a trial of the OX40 agonist ivuxolimab. J is TRBJ2-1 and V is TRBV6-4; TRBD2 aligns across 7 bases. This CDR3 reads CASSLTSFYNEQFF. The CDR3 coding sequence is TGTGCCAGCAGCCTGACTAGCTTTTACAATGAGCAGTTCTTC.